Described below is a single T cell receptor beta chain sequence and its context. The CDR3 has 15 amino acids. Per the germline V gene, CDR1 is LGHNA and CDR2 is YNFKEQ. The V end was cut by 0 bases, the J end by 8 bases, with 14 bases between. The data originate from a study of blood T cell repertoires in COVID-19. Sequencing used immunoSEQ multiplex PCR; TCRdb keeps in-frame clones, though not all of them. The sample lists around 260,000 clones, 80% to 90% seen once, with more than 3.5% in the top ten. This TCR came from a woman in her twenties or thirties who had recovered from COVID-19. Sequenced sample: PBMCs or T cells enriched from blood (not recorded which). The chain carries TRBV4-2 and TRBJ2-1; maybe TRBD1 (6 bases). The CDR3 is CASSQEVIRGHEQFF. The DNA for the CDR3 is TGTGCCAGCAGCCAAGAAGTAATCAGGGGACATGAGCAGTTCTTC.